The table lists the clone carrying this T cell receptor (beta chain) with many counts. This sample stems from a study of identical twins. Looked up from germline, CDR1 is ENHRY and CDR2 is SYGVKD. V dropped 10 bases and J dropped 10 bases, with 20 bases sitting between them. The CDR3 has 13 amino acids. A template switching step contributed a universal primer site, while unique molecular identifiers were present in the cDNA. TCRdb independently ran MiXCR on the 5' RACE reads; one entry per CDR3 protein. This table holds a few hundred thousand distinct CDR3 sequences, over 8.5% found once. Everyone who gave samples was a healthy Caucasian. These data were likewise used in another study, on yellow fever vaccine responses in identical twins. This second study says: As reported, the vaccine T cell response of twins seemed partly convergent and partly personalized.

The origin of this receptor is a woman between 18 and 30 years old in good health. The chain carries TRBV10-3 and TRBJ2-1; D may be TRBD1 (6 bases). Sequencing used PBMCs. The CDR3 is CATGWGLDGEQFF. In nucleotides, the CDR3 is TGTGCCACCGGGTGGGGGCTAGACGGGGAGCAGTTCTTC.